The 28 T cell receptor beta chains reported below all come from one sample, sequenced in a study of post-analysis software for immune sequencing data. Study-wide results and caveats: In patients, about 5 TRBV segments were more frequent than in controls, with TRBV5-6, TRBV5-1 and TRBV20-1 among them.

The TCR beta cDNA libraries carried unique molecular identifiers. Via MiXCR, TCRdb re-called the PCR reads, giving one row per CDR3 protein. The data show about 430,000 distinct CDR3 sequences, with 35% to 45% seen just once and approximately 7.1% held by the top ten. These receptors have no known antigen. The material sequenced was blood. The origin of the receptors is a girl aged 2-9 years with multiple sclerosis.

The V call is TRBV12-3 or TRBV12-4, the J call TRBJ1-2, with 12 bases lining up with TRBD1. The CDR3 sequence is 13 residues long. V lost 4 bases to trimming and J lost 7 bases; unmatched junction nucleotides: 1. The CDR3 sequence is CASSWGQGAGYTF. CDR3 bases: TGTGCCAGCAGTTGGGGACAGGGGGCTGGCTACACCTTC.

DNA for the CDR3: TGTGCCAGCAGTCGCGGGATCACTTGCAATGAGCAGTTCTTC. It is translated as CASSRGITCNEQFF. The chain recombines TRBV12-3 or TRBV12-4 with TRBJ2-1; a possible D gene is TRBD2 (6 bases). The CDR3 has 14 residues. The ends were cut back, 5 bases at V and 6 bases at J, with 14 bases in the middle.

The J gene is TRBJ2-7, the V gene TRBV3-1; tentatively, D is TRBD1 (6 bases). This CDR3 comprises 13 residues. V was shortened by 1 base and J by 6 bases, with 10 bases between the two germline ends. Germline V gene sequence: CDR1 LGHDT, CDR2 YNNKEL (reference sequence). The CDR3 DNA sequence: TGTGCCAGCAGCCAAGTCTCCAGGGGCGAGCAGTACTTC. Encoded protein: CASSQVSRGEQYF.

The chain recombines TRBV28 with TRBJ2-5; 7 bases agree with TRBD2. This CDR3 is built from 15 residues. The J segment lost 0 bases and the V segment lost 11 bases, leaving 12 bases of the junction unmatched. Germline CDR1 reads MDHEN; CDR2 reads SYDVKM. The CDR3 nucleotides are TGTGCCTTGGGGGGGGAAATGGGGTACCAAGAGACCCAGTACTTC. Its translation: CALGGEMGYQETQYF. Complete variable domain (other parts from reference TRBV28 and TRBJ2-5): DVKVTQSSRYLVKRTGEKVFLECVQDMDHENMFWYRQDPGLGLRLIYFSYDVKMKEKGDIPEGYSVSREKKERFSLILESASTNQTSMYLCALGGEMGYQETQYFGPGTRLLVL.

This clonotype occurred many times. The chain joins TRBV5-6 to TRBJ2-7, with D possibly being TRBD2 (6 bases). There are 15 residues in the CDR3. The V end lost 2 bases, the J end lost 1 base, and 13 bases lay between the germline ends. Germline-derived CDR1 and CDR2 are SGHDT and YYEEEE. The CDR3 nucleotides are TGTGCCAGCAGCTTCGGGAGCGGATCTTCCTACGAGCAGTACTTC. Encoded protein: CASSFGSGSSYEQYF.

This clonotype was counted a few times. The chain couples TRBV7-2 to TRBJ2-1; 12 nucleotides agree with TRBD2. Germline V gene lookup returns CDR1 SGHTA and CDR2 FQGNSA. The CDR3 has 15 residues. V lost 5 bases, J lost 9 bases, and 8 bases stayed unmatched. The CDR3 loop is CASSPRLAGDPEQFF. The CDR3 DNA sequence: TGTGCCAGCAGCCCTAGACTAGCGGGAGATCCTGAGCAGTTCTTC.

This chain uses TRBV5-1 with TRBJ1-2; the match to TRBD1 covers 7 bases. V was clipped by 4 bases and J by 6 bases; unmatched bases: 9. In germline, CDR1 is SGHRS, CDR2 YFSETQ. This CDR3 is 14 amino acids long. The CDR3, as DNA: TGCGCCAGCAGCGCCGAACAGGGGCGAGATGGCTACACCTTC. Translated, it gives CASSAEQGRDGYTF.

The genes are TRBV7-2 and TRBJ2-7; D is possibly TRBD1 (5 bases). Trimming took 2 bases from V and 2 from J, leaving 13 bases between them. This CDR3 contains 15 residues. Germline V gene data show CDR1 as SGHTA and CDR2 as FQGNSA. As DNA, the CDR3 is TGTGCCAGCAGCTTACGGACGGGCAGGGCCTACGAGCAGTACTTC. Protein sequence: CASSLRTGRAYEQYF.

The chain uses TRBV5-5 and TRBJ2-5; 7 bases line up with TRBD1. The CDR3 sequence is 14 residues long. CDR1 is SGHKS and CDR2 is YYEKEE in the germline V gene (reference sequence). J was trimmed by 0 bases and V by 4 bases; bases with no gene match: 3. In DNA form, the CDR3 reads TGTGCCAGCAGCAGGGGACAGAACCAAGAGACCCAGTACTTC. Translating gives CASSRGQNQETQYF.

This clonotype appeared a single time. The J gene is TRBJ1-1, the V gene TRBV6-4, with TRBD1 matching over 7 bases. Looked up from germline, CDR1 is MRHNA and CDR2 is SNTAGT. V gave up 6 bases and J gave up 0 bases; unmatched junction bases: 4. The CDR3 has 14 amino acids. CDR3 residues: CASRRDSLNTEAFF. CDR3 nucleotides: TGTGCCAGCAGAAGGGACAGCTTGAACACTGAAGCTTTCTTT.

The rearrangement uses TRBV5-5 and TRBJ2-3, with D possibly TRBD2 on 6 matching bases. CDR1 and CDR2 (germline): SGHKS, YYEKEE (reference sequence). This CDR3 is built from 15 residues. With 1 base removed from V and 2 bases from J, the gap between germline ends came to 11 bases. CDR3 sequence reads: CASSLRGRYTDTQYF. DNA of the CDR3: TGTGCCAGCAGCTTGCGAGGGAGGTACACAGATACGCAGTATTTT.

In this sample, this clonotype turned up a few times. The chain combines TRBV24-1 with TRBJ2-1; 7 nucleotides align to TRBD2. With V trimmed by 6 bases and J by 7 bases, 11 bases remained unmatched. The CDR3 is 15 residues long. CDR1 KGHDR and CDR2 SFDVKD come from the germline V gene. CDR3: CATSHGSRETNEQFF. DNA for the CDR3: TGTGCCACCAGTCACGGGTCGCGGGAGACTAATGAGCAGTTCTTC.

This clonotype was observed a few times. V and J are TRBV28 and TRBJ1-4; D is ambiguous. There are 13 residues in the CDR3. Looked up from germline, CDR1 is MDHEN and CDR2 is SYDVKM. Trimming took off 7 bases at V and 8 bases at J, with 14 bases between the two ends. This chain's CDR3 is CASTLAYKEKLFF. Written as DNA, the CDR3 is TGTGCCAGCACCCTGGCCTATAAGGAAAAACTGTTTTTT.

This clonotype was counted between two and nine times. The chain carries TRBV4-3 and TRBJ2-3; 9 nucleotides align to TRBD2. CDR1 is LGHNA and CDR2 is YSLEER in the germline V gene. V trimming: 0 bases; J trimming: 3 bases; junction bases outside the gene matches: 4. The CDR3 loop spans 16 amino acids. The chain's CDR3 is CASSQDSLAGTDTQYF. The DNA of the CDR3 is TGCGCCAGCAGCCAAGATTCCCTAGCGGGAACAGATACGCAGTATTTT.

This chain links TRBV3-1 with TRBJ2-1; D is perhaps TRBD1 (5 bases). The length of the CDR3 is 13 residues. The V end was cut by 6 bases, the J end by 8 bases, with 14 bases between. CDR1 and CDR2 (germline): LGHDT, YNNKEL (reference sequence). In DNA form, the CDR3 reads TGTGCCAGCAGTCTGGATTACAGGTATGAGCAGTTCTTC. Translated, it gives CASSLDYRYEQFF.

This chain joins TRBV5-5 and TRBJ2-6; 8 nucleotides align to TRBD1. Germline assignment: CDR1 SGHKS and CDR2 YYEKEE (reference sequence). V was clipped by 2 bases and J by 2 bases; unmatched bases: 9. This CDR3 comprises 18 residues. The CDR3 loop is CASSLRGQALTGANVLTF. CDR3 bases: TGTGCCAGCAGCTTACGGGGACAGGCTCTCACTGGGGCCAACGTCCTGACTTTC.

This clonotype has more than one count but fewer than ten. The chain joins TRBV12-3 or TRBV12-4 to TRBJ2-7; 14 bases line up with TRBD2. The J segment lost 7 bases and the V segment lost 6 bases, leaving 11 bases of the junction unmatched. The CDR3 length is 16 residues. Here the CDR3 DNA reads TGTGCCAGCAGCAAAGCAGGGACTAGCGGGAGTGGTGAGCAGTACTTC. It is translated as CASSKAGTSGSGEQYF.

The V call is TRBV12-3 or TRBV12-4, the J call TRBJ1-2; 7 bases line up with TRBD1. The CDR3 loop spans 17 amino acids. The V and J ends lost 7 bases and 6 bases, in that order; junction bases with no gene match: 20. CDR3 bases: TGTGCCAGCACCAACTACCAGCCCTCTGACAGGGTAAATGGCTACACCTTC. The encoded protein is CASTNYQPSDRVNGYTF.

The chain is built from TRBV20-1 and TRBJ2-5, with 8 bases identical to TRBD1. The V gene end was trimmed by 6 bases and the J gene end by 3 bases; junction bases not matched to a gene: 6. Germline lookup yields CDR1 DFQATT and CDR2 SNEGSKA (reference sequence). The CDR3 is made up of 13 amino acids. The CDR3 coding sequence is TGCAGTGCGCCATCAGGGGGCAAAGAGACCCAGTACTTC. Residues: CSAPSGGKETQYF.

V gene TRBV27 combines with J gene TRBJ1-2; the D is unclear. Germline loops: CDR1 MNHEY, CDR2 SMNVEV (reference sequence). Trimming shortened V by 5 bases and J by 4 bases, and 14 bases separated the two germline ends. The CDR3 sequence is 14 residues long. DNA of the CDR3: TGTGCCAGCAGTCCCTCCAGCAAATTCTATGGCTACACCTTC. This gives the protein CASSPSSKFYGYTF.

The chain carries TRBV5-1 and TRBJ1-1, with 10 bases lining up with TRBD1. The length of the CDR3 is 16 residues. V lost 0 bases and J lost 1; bases outside the gene matches: 3. Germline CDR1 SGHRS, CDR2 YFSETQ. CDR3 sequence: CASSLGQGAQNTEAFF. The CDR3 region has the DNA TGCGCCAGCAGCTTGGGACAGGGGGCCCAGAACACTGAAGCTTTCTTT.

This rearrangement joins TRBV12-3 or TRBV12-4 to TRBJ1-1; D is undetermined. V was pared by 6 bases and J by 6 bases, with 17 bases between. There are 14 residues in the CDR3. The CDR3 coding sequence is TGTGCCAGCAGCTCGGGTTGGCCATTGGCTGAAGCTTTCTTT. This codes for CASSSGWPLAEAFF.

This clonotype was counted between two and nine times. The chain recombines TRBV9 with TRBJ1-6; tentative D call: TRBD1 (5 bases). CDR3 length: 18 amino acids. Trimming cost V 3 bases and J 7 bases, with 23 bases left between them. Germline loops: CDR1 SGDLS, CDR2 YYNGEE. The CDR3 bases are TGTGCCAGCAGCGCCACGGGGGGGACGGGGTTGGGGAATTCACCCCTCCACTTT. Protein: CASSATGGTGLGNSPLHF.

This rearrangement joins TRBV7-3 to TRBJ2-1; no clear D. The V gene's germline CDR1 is SGHTA and CDR2 FQGTGA. This CDR3 spans 13 amino acids. The V end lost 2 bases, the J end lost 4 bases, and 6 bases lay between the germline ends. The CDR3 sequence is CASSLGDYNEQFF. CDR3 sequence (DNA): TGTGCCAGCAGCTTAGGGGATTACAATGAGCAGTTCTTC.

In this sample, this clonotype turned up a few times. The V and J genes are TRBV7-2 and TRBJ1-2; 11 positions agree with TRBD1. With V trimmed by 8 bases and J by 4 bases, 3 bases remained unmatched. Germline CDR1 is SGHTA and CDR2 is FQGNSA. This CDR3 region has 13 residues. The CDR3: CASAGQGAYGYTF. CDR3 coding DNA: TGTGCCAGCGCAGGACAGGGGGCCTATGGCTACACCTTC.

Worth noting for this clonotype: This may be a read error: a much more frequent sequence differs by one nucleotide. The CDR3 spells CASSLAGMVTGTQYF. As DNA, the CDR3 is TGCGCCAGCAGCTTGGCCGGGATGGTCACAGGTACGCAGTATTTT. The chain uses TRBV5-1 and TRBJ2-3; D assignment may be TRBD1 or TRBD2 (5 bases each). The V gene's germline CDR1 is SGHRS and CDR2 YFSETQ. CDR3 length: 15 amino acids.

There are a few counts of this clonotype. The chain joins TRBV29-1 to TRBJ2-7; the D is unclear. This CDR3 contains 11 residues. CDR1 and CDR2 (germline): SQVTM, ANQGSEA. V was clipped by 6 bases and J by 9 bases, with 15 bases between them. This CDR3 is CSVPLGHRQYF. Written as DNA, the CDR3 is TGCAGCGTACCCCTCGGTCACAGGCAGTACTTC.

The chain recombines TRBV7-9 with TRBJ2-3, with D hard to call. V was clipped by 1 base and J by 1 base, with 9 bases between them. Germline V lookup: CDR1 SEHNR, CDR2 FQNEAQ (reference sequence). The CDR3 spans 15 residues. The CDR3: CASSLGSSGTDTQYF. CDR3 DNA: TGTGCCAGCAGCTTAGGTTCAAGCGGCACAGATACGCAGTATTTT.